Listed below are T cell receptor beta chains from one sample, sequenced in a study of blood T cell repertoires in COVID-19. Repertoires were generated with immunoSEQ multiplex PCR, while TCRdb's copy carries only in-frame clones and drops some. The table shows approximately 190,000 clones, with roughly 80% occurring only once. The sample taken for sequencing was peripheral blood. These receptors were taken from a man in his sixties with acute or convalescent COVID-19. The conserved cysteine and the conserved F or W are not part of the CDR3 here. Fields, in order: V gene, clone size, CDR3 protein. Expanded clones are given a class, and other clones once, few, many or no size at all.

V: TRBV5-1; size: once; CDR3: ASSRGQGQETQY
V: TRBV5-1; size: NA; CDR3: ASSPTGMGPYEQY
V: TRBV28; size: NA; CDR3: ASSLSRAQPQH
V: TRBV29-1; size: NA; CDR3: SGPRQGRPNQPQH
V: TRBV28; size: NA; CDR3: ASRAGAGNEQF
V: TRBV9; size: few; CDR3: ASSVVGSSYEQY
V: TRBV21-1; size: NA; CDR3: ASSKCSQANTEAF
V: TRBV19; size: NA; CDR3: ASRAEWDEKLF
V: TRBV18; size: NA; CDR3: ASSLELREQY
V: TRBV11-2; size: NA; CDR3: ASSLDSGADRGHGYT
V: TRBV5-1; size: NA; CDR3: ASNTGTENSPLH
V: TRBV2; size: NA; CDR3: ASSEVGGPITGELF
V: TRBV6-5; size: NA; CDR3: ASRLDRGVGYGYT
V: TRBV9; size: NA; CDR3: ASSASIGGSGLVYEQY
V: TRBV6-1; size: NA; CDR3: ASSEYGGAYYNEQF
V: TRBV7-2; size: once; CDR3: ASSLFAANTGELF
V: TRBV11-2; size: NA; CDR3: ASSLFTGARFANTGELF
V: TRBV6-4; size: NA; CDR3: ASRSLPYDSAGELF
V: TRBV7-2; size: NA; CDR3: ASSPDRGRFNEQF
V: TRBV5-1; size: once; CDR3: ASRRAIGPNTEAF
V: TRBV19; size: few; CDR3: ASSRETDYNEQF
V: TRBV12-3/TRBV12-4; size: NA; CDR3: ASSFRDTGELF
V: TRBV9; size: NA; CDR3: ASSGQGQGYEQY
V: TRBV6-4; size: NA; CDR3: ASYPWRRGRGNQPQH
V: TRBV9; size: NA; CDR3: ASSGKDRSSEKLF
V: TRBV18; size: NA; CDR3: ASSPGSNEKLF
V: TRBV4-3; size: NA; CDR3: ASSRYRDRDSYEQY
V: TRBV7-7; size: NA; CDR3: ASSPAGGRGTDTQY
V: TRBV27; size: NA; CDR3: ASSPPAGTGRSPLH
V: TRBV6-1; size: NA; CDR3: ASSGGLQGRGYGYT
V: TRBV19; size: once; CDR3: ASTGGIGETQY
V: TRBV4-1; size: NA; CDR3: ASSQDPGIGNTIY
V: TRBV4-2; size: NA; CDR3: ASSQGGRPQH
V: TRBV7-2; size: NA; CDR3: ASSLVGRWYEQY
V: TRBV30; size: few; CDR3: AWSSPGLYGRETQY
V: TRBV5-5; size: NA; CDR3: ASSSWTGGGEKLF
V: TRBV10-1; size: once; CDR3: ASSESQLPNEQY
V: TRBV2; size: NA; CDR3: ASSESLYQPQH
V: TRBV2; size: once; CDR3: ASQRTAYQPQH
V: TRBV12-3/TRBV12-4; size: NA; CDR3: ASSLSGWDTIY
V: TRBV28; size: NA; CDR3: ASRGQGGTYEQY
V: TRBV19; size: NA; CDR3: ASSAGTTNTEAF
V: TRBV5-6; size: NA; CDR3: ASSWTSGNEQF
V: TRBV18; size: NA; CDR3: ASSVQGGNTDTQY
V: TRBV9; size: NA; CDR3: ASSVEEQGNTIY
V: TRBV4-1; size: NA; CDR3: ASSQASYGYT
V: TRBV19; size: NA; CDR3: ASSMDAGEKLF
V: TRBV6-5; size: NA; CDR3: ASRRDGTAQGQY
V: TRBV27; size: NA; CDR3: ASTPYEQY
V: TRBV2; size: NA; CDR3: ASSPRGPGQPQH
V: TRBV7-9; size: few; CDR3: ASSAGTGEGYEQY
V: TRBV5-1; size: NA; CDR3: ASSLAQISSPLH
V: TRBV12-3/TRBV12-4; size: once; CDR3: ASSQAGEQY
V: TRBV4-2; size: NA; CDR3: ASSRAGLADNEQF
V: TRBV27; size: NA; CDR3: ASSLRPGQILHSGANVLT